The source of this T cell receptor beta chain is a study of CD8 T cells in ankylosing spondylitis. Study-level results: Within ankylosing spondylitis blood, a TCR beta motif made up of eight or nine highly homologous variants appeared to be characteristic. Relatively scarce in peripheral blood, disease-linked clones were CD8+. Reportedly, matched ankylosing spondylitis synovial fluid was significantly enriched for disease-linked clones.

Concerning this clonotype: The antigen remains unidentified.

Trimming cost V 0 bases and J 1 base, with 12 bases left between them. The CDR3 covers 16 residues. CDR1 is KGHSH, CDR2 LQKENI, per germline. Each CDR3 protein gets one entry after TCRdb re-called the 5' RACE reads with MiXCR. The table has approximately 500,000 distinct CDR3 sequences, about 13% seen once. The receptor was derived from a male donor with ankylosing spondylitis. Specimen: blood, either unsorted or a sorted T cell fraction (not recorded which). The chain couples TRBV18 to TRBJ1-2, with D possibly being TRBD1 (5 bases). CDR3 in amino acids: CASSPPSGLGNYGYTF. CDR3 in DNA: TGTGCCAGCTCACCACCGTCAGGGTTGGGTAACTATGGCTACACCTTC.